This T cell receptor beta chain was retrieved from a study of blood T cell repertoires in COVID-19. Sequencing used immunoSEQ multiplex PCR; TCRdb keeps in-frame clones, though not all of them. This table holds around 86,000 clones, 65% to 85% found once. The germline V gene encodes CDR1 LGHDT and CDR2 YNNKEL (reference sequence). Trimming removed 3 bases from V and 1 base from J, with 14 bases in between. The CDR3 has 16 amino acids. The sequence came from a woman aged 80 or over with acute or convalescent COVID-19. The rearrangement joins TRBV3-1 (or the pseudogene TRBV3-2) to TRBJ2-3; perhaps TRBD2 as D (5 bases). Sequences were obtained from peripheral blood. CDR3 region: CASSQTSGYGTDTQYF. The CDR3, as DNA: TGTGCCAGCAGCCAGACTTCGGGGTACGGCACAGATACGCAGTATTTT.